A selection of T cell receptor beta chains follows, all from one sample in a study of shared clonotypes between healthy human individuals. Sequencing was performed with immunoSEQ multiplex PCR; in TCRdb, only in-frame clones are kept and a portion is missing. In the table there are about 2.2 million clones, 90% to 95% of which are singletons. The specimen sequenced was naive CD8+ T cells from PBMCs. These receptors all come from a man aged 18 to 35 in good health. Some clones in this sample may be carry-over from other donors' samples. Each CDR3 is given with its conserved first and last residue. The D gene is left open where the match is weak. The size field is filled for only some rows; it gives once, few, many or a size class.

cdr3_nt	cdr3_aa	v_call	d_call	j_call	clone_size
TGCGCCAGCAGCCAAGTAGGAGGGGAGGCCTACGAGCAGTACTTC	CASSQVGGEAYEQYF	TRBV4-1	-	TRBJ2-7	once
TGTGCCAGCACCCCCTATGGGGGGACAGTTAACACCGGGGAGCTGTTTTTT	CASTPYGGTVNTGELFF	TRBV27	-	TRBJ2-2	-
TGTGCCAGCAGTCCGCAGACAGGGTACACTGAAGCTTTCTTT	CASSPQTGYTEAFF	TRBV6-5	TRBD1	TRBJ1-1	once
TGTGCCAGCAGCTTGGCGGCAGCCCCTAACTATGGCTACACCTTC	CASSLAAAPNYGYTF	TRBV5-4	-	TRBJ1-2	-
TGTGCCAGCAGCCGCGGGAAGCGGGATAACTATGGCTACACCTTC	CASSRGKRDNYGYTF	TRBV5-6	-	TRBJ1-2	-
TGTGCCACTGTTACAGGGGAGAGGAACACTGAAGCTTTCTTT	CATVTGERNTEAFF	TRBV10-3	TRBD1	TRBJ1-1	-
TGTGCCAGCAGTGAAGCGCTTCACGCAGGTTTTGTTTACGAGCAGTACTTC	CASSEALHAGFVYEQYF	TRBV6-1	-	TRBJ2-7	-
TGCGCCAGCAGCTTGGGAGGGAAAATGGAAAAACTGTTTTTT	CASSLGGKMEKLFF	TRBV5-1	-	TRBJ1-4	-
TGTGCCAGCAGTTTAGAGGTTAGAATCGGGGAGCTGTTTTTT	CASSLEVRIGELFF	TRBV27	-	TRBJ2-2	-
TGTGCCAGCAGCCACGGAGGGGCCAAAAACATTCAGTACTTC	CASSHGGAKNIQYF	TRBV7-9	-	TRBJ2-4	-
TGTGCCAGCAGCCTAAGCGGGGGTATGAACACTGAAGCTTTCTTT	CASSLSGGMNTEAFF	TRBV7-3	-	TRBJ1-1	-
TGTGCCAGCAGCTTAAGGGGCGGGAACTATGGCTACACCTTC	CASSLRGGNYGYTF	TRBV7-8	-	TRBJ1-2	-
-	CASSQATGPQHFGVQHF	TRBV4-2	-	TRBJ1-5	-
TGTGCCAGCAGTCCTTCGACTAGCCCTTCCTACAATGAGCAGTTCTTC	CASSPSTSPSYNEQFF	TRBV27	TRBD2	TRBJ2-1	-
TGTGCCAGCAGCGTAGAACAGGGCTCCTACAATGAGCAGTTCTTC	CASSVEQGSYNEQFF	TRBV9	-	TRBJ2-1	-
TGTGCCAGCAGCTTAGTAGGGACAGCCTACGAGCAGTACTTC	CASSLVGTAYEQYF	TRBV7-9	TRBD1	TRBJ2-7	-
TGCGCCAGCAGTGAGGGTCTAGCGGGGACCCACGAGCAGTACTTC	CASSEGLAGTHEQYF	TRBV10-1	TRBD2	TRBJ2-7	-
TGTGCCAGCAGCCCCCAGAGAGGACTAGTCGGGACCCAGTACTTC	CASSPQRGLVGTQYF	TRBV6-6	TRBD2	TRBJ2-5	-
TGTGCCAGCAGTTTAAGGGGGCGGGGTGTTCAAGCCTTC	CASSLRGRGVQAF	TRBV27	-	TRBJ2-7	-
TGTGCCAGCAGCTGGGGAGGGGGACGTGAAGCTTTCTTT	CASSWGGGREAFF	TRBV5-6	-	TRBJ1-1	once
TGTGCCAGCGCGGGACGTGAATGGTATGGGGCCAACGTCCTGACTTTC	CASAGREWYGANVLTF	TRBV27	-	TRBJ2-6	-
TGCGCCAGCAGCTTGGCCCAGCGGGAGGGTCCCGGGGAGCTGTTTTTT	CASSLAQREGPGELFF	TRBV5-1	TRBD2	TRBJ2-2	-
TGCGCCAGCAGCCAAGATGGGGAGGCAGGGGAAGGAGATACGCAGTATTTT	CASSQDGEAGEGDTQYF	TRBV4-3	-	TRBJ2-3	-
TGTGCCAGCAGTGTCCGGGACAGGGGGCGTCCCGGTCGTGAAAAACTGTTTTTT	CASSVRDRGRPGREKLFF	TRBV5-6	TRBD1	TRBJ1-4	-
TGTGCCAGCAGTTCAGGATATAGTAATTCACCCCTCCACTTT	CASSSGYSNSPLHF	TRBV7-9	-	TRBJ1-6	-
TGTGCCAGCAGCGTCGACAGGGGGTGGGATGAAAAACTGTTTTTT	CASSVDRGWDEKLFF	TRBV7-9	TRBD1	TRBJ1-4	-
TGTGCCAGCAGCCACTCCTCGGGGGGGGGCGGAAACACCATATATTTT	CASSHSSGGGGNTIYF	TRBV9	-	TRBJ1-3	-
TGTGCCATCAGTGTGTGGGACACTGAAGCTTTCTTT	CAISVWDTEAFF	TRBV10-3	-	TRBJ1-1	-
TGTGCCAGCAGTCCACCGGACAGCCACTATGGCTACACCTTC	CASSPPDSHYGYTF	TRBV6-5	-	TRBJ1-2	once
TGTGCCAGCAGTCATCAGGCGGAGCAAACCTACGAGCAGTACTTC	CASSHQAEQTYEQYF	TRBV28	-	TRBJ2-7	-
TGTGCCAGCAGCCCCAGTCAGGTGGAGTTTCTCAATGAGCAGTTCTTC	CASSPSQVEFLNEQFF	TRBV7-9	-	TRBJ2-1	-
TGCGCCAGCAGCTTGGGGCAGGGAGCCAAAAACATTCAGTACTTC	CASSLGQGAKNIQYF	TRBV5-1	-	TRBJ2-4	-
TGTGCCAGTAGTATAGCAGGCAGTTCGGATGGCTACACCTTC	CASSIAGSSDGYTF	TRBV19	-	TRBJ1-2	-
TGTGCCAGCAGTAAGAGGGCGAATTTAGACTACGAGCAGTACTTC	CASSKRANLDYEQYF	TRBV28	-	TRBJ2-7	-
TGTGCCTCACGGGACAGTTTGAATAATTCACCCCTCCACTTT	CASRDSLNNSPLHF	TRBV10-3	TRBD1	TRBJ1-6	-
TGTGCCAGCAGCTCCGGGACAGGGATAGATACGCAGTATTTT	CASSSGTGIDTQYF	TRBV6-5	TRBD1	TRBJ2-3	-
TGTGCCAGTAGTATTGGGGCCAGCGAGCAGTACTTC	CASSIGASEQYF	TRBV19	-	TRBJ2-7	-
TGCGCCAGCGTTTTGGGCACTGAAGCTTTCTTT	CASVLGTEAFF	TRBV5-1	-	TRBJ1-1	-
TGCGCCAGCAGCTTGGCCGGGGCGTCCTACAATGAGCAGTTCTTC	CASSLAGASYNEQFF	TRBV5-1	-	TRBJ2-1	-
TGTGCCAGTAGAGCAGGGGCGAACACTGAAGCTTTCTTT	CASRAGANTEAFF	TRBV19	-	TRBJ1-1	-
TGCGCCAGCAGCCAAGAGGGGACAGCGAACACCGGGGAGCTGTTTTTT	CASSQEGTANTGELFF	TRBV4-1	TRBD1	TRBJ2-2	few
TGTGCCAGCAGCGACGGCCGAGACGGAAACACCATATATTTT	CASSDGRDGNTIYF	TRBV9	-	TRBJ1-3	once
TGTGCCAGCAGCTTGAATCCCCTTCGCGAGCAGTACTTC	CASSLNPLREQYF	TRBV5-6	-	TRBJ2-7	-
TGTGCCAGCAGCCCCCGCGGCGGGAGCGATCCGTATTTT	CASSPRGGSDPYF	TRBV7-6	TRBD2	TRBJ2-3	-
TGTGCCAGCAGCTTAGCCCCGGGGACTACAGATACGCAGTATTTT	CASSLAPGTTDTQYF	TRBV7-8	-	TRBJ2-3	-
TGTGCCAGCAGCCAAGGACGGACTCGCGGGGAGCTGTTTTTT	CASSQGRTRGELFF	TRBV16	-	TRBJ2-2	-
TGTGCCAGCAGTTTATCAGGACCCGTAGAGGAGACCCAGTACTTC	CASSLSGPVEETQYF	TRBV28	-	TRBJ2-5	-